These 23 T cell receptor beta chains came from one sample sequenced in a study of graft-versus-host responses after intestinal transplantation. Generated by immunoSEQ multiplex PCR, the TCRdb table keeps only in-frame clones and is missing some. The sample records some 24,000 clones, 70% to 90% being singletons. The source material was PBMCs, sampled 450 to 490 days after intestinal transplant. Receptor source: a human patient who received an intestinal transplant, so some T cells may come from the graft donor.

The chain has TRBV10-3 and TRBJ1-2; TRBD1 matches at 9 bases. Germline CDR1 reads ENHRY; CDR2 reads SYGVKD. V shed 0 bases and J 5 bases; nucleotides not matched to a gene: 7. The CDR3 runs 16 residues. The CDR3 nucleotides read TGTGCCATCAGTGAGTCCCGCGCGGGACAGGGTTATGGCTACACCTTC. It encodes CAISESRAGQGYGYTF.

The V and J genes are TRBV7-8 and TRBJ2-5; D possibly corresponds to TRBD2 (5 bases). The CDR3 totals 13 residues. Germline V gene sequence: CDR1 SGHVS, CDR2 FQNEAQ. Between the trimmed V and J ends, which lost 5 bases and 5 bases, there was a span of 12 bases. CDR3 residues: CASSPGLAETQYF. In nucleotides, the CDR3 is TGTGCCAGCAGCCCTGGACTGGCGGAGACCCAGTACTTC.

This clone showed up just a few times. V is TRBV6-6 and J is TRBJ1-3, with D perhaps matching TRBD1 (5 bases). Germline V gene lookup returns CDR1 MNHNY and CDR2 SVGAGI (reference sequence). The CDR3 extends over 13 amino acids. V was clipped by 10 bases and J by 0 bases, with 10 bases between them. The CDR3 is CAMGPSSGNTIYF. CDR3 DNA sequence: TGTGCCATGGGGCCCTCCTCTGGAAACACCATATATTTT.

The J gene is TRBJ1-5, the V gene TRBV19; D perhaps matches TRBD1 (6 bases). The CDR3 is 16 amino acids. Trimming removed 3 bases from V and 9 bases from J, with 21 bases in between. The germline CDR1 and CDR2 sequences are LNHDA and SQIVND (reference sequence). CDR3 nucleotide sequence: TGTGCCAGTAGTATTTCCAGGGGCATCTTCAAGGGGCCCCAGCATTTT. Translation: CASSISRGIFKGPQHF.

V and J are TRBV2 and TRBJ2-7; 8 bases match TRBD1. This CDR3 is 12 amino acids long. Germline V CDR1 and CDR2: SNHLY, FYNNEI. Trimming removed 8 bases from V and 5 bases from J; junction bases left unmatched: 5. This chain's CDR3 is CASEQGANEQYF. DNA of the CDR3: TGTGCCAGCGAGCAGGGGGCCAACGAGCAGTACTTC.

The chain is built from TRBV4-1 and TRBJ2-7; D ambiguous. Germline V lookup: CDR1 MGHRA, CDR2 YSYEKL. The germline V and J ends were trimmed by 1 base and 4 bases, with 11 bases remaining between them. The CDR3 loop spans 14 amino acids. For the CDR3, the DNA is TGCGCCAGCAGCCAAGTTCTGGGAATTTACGAGCAGTACTTC. It encodes CASSQVLGIYEQYF.

V and J are TRBV6-4 and TRBJ1-3; D might be TRBD1 (5 bases). Germline values: CDR1 MRHNA, CDR2 SNTAGT. The CDR3 totals 13 residues. V lost 4 bases to trimming and J lost 3 bases, with 7 bases between them. CDR3 sequence: CASSADSGNTIYF. The CDR3, as DNA: TGTGCCAGCAGTGCCGACAGTGGAAACACCATATATTTT.

The chain combines TRBV6-6 with TRBJ2-5, with unresolved D. This CDR3 is 14 amino acids long. The germline V and J ends were trimmed by 0 bases and 2 bases, with 7 bases remaining between them. Germline CDR1 reads MNHNY; CDR2 reads SVGAGI (reference sequence). This CDR3 reads CASSYSWEQETQYF. CDR3 sequence (DNA): TGTGCCAGCAGTTACTCCTGGGAACAAGAGACCCAGTACTTC.

The chain employs TRBV6-1 and TRBJ2-7, with TRBD2 identical over 7 bases. Germline V CDR1 and CDR2: MNHNS, SASEGT. This CDR3 spans 13 amino acids. Unmatched junction bases numbered 8, after V lost 10 bases and J lost 2 bases. CDR3 protein: CANALGTTYEQYF. In DNA, the CDR3 is TGTGCCAACGCGCTCGGGACTACCTACGAGCAGTACTTC.

V usage is TRBV25-1 and J usage is TRBJ2-2; D is unclear. The CDR3 length is 14 residues. Germline V lookup: CDR1 MGHDK, CDR2 SYGVNS. V was shortened by 3 bases and J by 6 bases, with 11 bases between the two germline ends. As DNA, the CDR3 is TGTGCCAGCAGTGAGGCTGAAGGGCCCGGGGAGCTGTTTTTT. It translates to CASSEAEGPGELFF.

The chain joins TRBV30 to TRBJ1-3, with unresolved D. The V end was cut by 3 bases, the J end by 4 bases, with 13 bases between. Germline V lookup: CDR1 GTSNPN, CDR2 SVGIG (reference sequence). The length of the CDR3 is 14 residues. CDR3 loop: CAWSPKPTGNTIYF. The CDR3 coding sequence is TGTGCCTGGAGCCCGAAACCCACAGGAAACACCATATATTTT.

This clone has more than one count but fewer than ten. The chain links TRBV6-6 to TRBJ1-3, with a possible D match to TRBD1 (5 bases). Germline V lookup: CDR1 MNHNY, CDR2 SVGAGI (reference sequence). Trimming removed 8 bases from V and 2 bases from J, with 7 bases in between. This CDR3 spans 12 amino acids. The CDR3 bases are TGTGCCAGCGGGGCGCCTGGAAACACCATATATTTT. It translates to CASGAPGNTIYF.

J is TRBJ1-2 and V is TRBV10-3; D is unresolved. The germline V gene encodes CDR1 ENHRY and CDR2 SYGVKD. The CDR3 has 15 amino acids. Trimming shortened V by 3 bases and J by 5 bases, and 16 bases separated the two germline ends. The CDR3: CAISDRGDPFYGYTF. CDR3 sequence (DNA): TGTGCCATCAGTGACCGAGGAGACCCCTTTTATGGCTACACCTTC.

This sequence joins TRBV5-6 and TRBJ1-2; D remains unclear. CDR1 and CDR2 (germline): SGHDT, YYEEEE. Between the trimmed V and J ends, which lost 2 bases and 7 bases, there was a span of 27 bases. The CDR3 contains 18 residues. The CDR3 spells CASSLKGPGTAKRPGYTF. The DNA for the CDR3 is TGTGCCAGCAGCTTAAAAGGCCCGGGAACAGCTAAGCGGCCTGGCTACACCTTC. Using reference TRBV5-6 and TRBJ1-2 for the parts outside the CDR3, the full variable domain is DAGVTQSPTHLIKTRGQQVTLRCSPKSGHDTVSWYQQALGQGPQFIFQYYEEEERQRGNFPDRFSGHQFPNYSSELNVNALLLGDSALYLCASSLKGPGTAKRPGYTFGSGTRLTVV.

The chain links TRBV4-1 to TRBJ2-5, with D hard to call. CDR3 size: 15 residues. V lost 1 base to trimming and J lost 4 bases, with 13 bases between them. CDR1 and CDR2 from the germline V gene are MGHRA and YSYEKL. The CDR3 DNA reads as TGCGCCAGCAGCCAAGGCCAAGCACCCCGAGAGACCCAGTACTTC. Translation gives CASSQGQAPRETQYF.

The chain combines TRBV30 with TRBJ2-3; 11 positions match TRBD2. With V trimmed by 5 bases and J by 0 bases, 4 bases remained unmatched. The CDR3 runs 15 residues. Germline values: CDR1 GTSNPN, CDR2 SVGIG (reference sequence). The chain's CDR3 is CAWSGTSGSTDTQYF. CDR3 coding DNA: TGTGCCTGGTCCGGGACTAGCGGCAGCACAGATACGCAGTATTTT.

The chain carries TRBV5-6 and TRBJ2-4; 7 positions match TRBD1. The CDR3 is 11 residues long. V lost 6 bases, J lost 6 bases, and 0 bases stayed unmatched. CDR1 SGHDT and CDR2 YYEEEE come from the germline V gene. The CDR3 DNA follows: TGTGCCAGCACAGGGGGAAACATTCAGTACTTC. Its translation is CASTGGNIQYF.

The table lists this clone with a few counts. The chain has TRBV5-1 and TRBJ1-5; a weak D match, TRBD1 (5 bases). This CDR3 has 13 residues. Germline CDR1 reads SGHRS; CDR2 reads YFSETQ. The V end lost 1 base, the J end lost 5 bases, and 7 bases lay between the germline ends. The chain's CDR3 is CASSLWGDQPQHF. The CDR3 DNA reads as TGCGCCAGCAGCTTGTGGGGGGATCAGCCCCAGCATTTT.

This chain connects TRBV18 to TRBJ2-1; TRBD2 matches at 12 bases. Germline CDR1 KGHSH, CDR2 LQKENI. The CDR3 is 15 residues long. The junction had 2 bases not matched to a gene; V was cut back by 4 bases and J by 4 bases. CDR3 amino acids: CASSQTSGRYNEQFF. The CDR3 DNA reads TGTGCCAGCTCACAAACTAGCGGGAGGTACAATGAGCAGTTCTTC.

The table lists this clone with a few counts. The CDR3 DNA reads TGTGCCAGCAGCTTACGCCTTGCTGACAGGGCTGGAAACACCATATATTTT. Translating gives CASSLRLADRAGNTIYF. The rearrangement joins TRBV7-9 to TRBJ1-3; TRBD1 matches at 7 bases. This CDR3 is 17 amino acids long. Germline V gives CDR1 SEHNR, CDR2 FQNEAQ (reference sequence). Unmatched junction bases numbered 9, after V lost 2 bases and J lost 2 bases.

The chain links TRBV13 to TRBJ2-5, with a tentative D call TRBD1 (7 bases). V was pared by 1 base and J by 1 base, with 13 bases between. There are 16 residues in the CDR3. Germline lookup yields CDR1 PRHDT and CDR2 FYEKMQ (reference sequence). The CDR3 spells CASSLVGRDSQETQYF. For the CDR3, the DNA is TGTGCCAGCAGCTTAGTTGGGCGGGACAGCCAAGAGACCCAGTACTTC.

The chain carries TRBV30 and TRBJ2-5; no definite D call. Germline CDR1 GTSNPN, CDR2 SVGIG (reference sequence). V lost 0 bases and J 4 bases, leaving 3 bases between the germline ends. The CDR3 spans 11 residues. CDR3: CAWSVGETQYF. DNA for the CDR3: TGTGCCTGGAGTGTTGGAGAGACCCAGTACTTC.

A few counts support this clone. V usage is TRBV18 and J usage is TRBJ2-7; tentatively, D is TRBD2 (6 bases). Trimming took 2 bases from V and 7 from J, leaving 18 bases between them. Germline V gives CDR1 KGHSH, CDR2 LQKENI. The CDR3 is made up of 15 amino acids. The CDR3 nucleotides read TGTGCCAGCTCACCAGGGGATCGACCCCGGGAGGAGCAGTACTTC. Its protein product is CASSPGDRPREEQYF.